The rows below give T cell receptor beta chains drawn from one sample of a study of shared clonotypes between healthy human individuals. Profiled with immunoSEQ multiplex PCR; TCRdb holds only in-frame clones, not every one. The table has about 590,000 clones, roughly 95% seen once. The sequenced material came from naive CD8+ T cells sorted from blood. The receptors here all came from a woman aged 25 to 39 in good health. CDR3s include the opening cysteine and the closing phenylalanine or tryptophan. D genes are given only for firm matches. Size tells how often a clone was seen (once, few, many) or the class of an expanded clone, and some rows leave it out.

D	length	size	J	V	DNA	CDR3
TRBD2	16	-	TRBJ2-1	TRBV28	TGTGCCAGCAGTTACCCTTTAGTGGGGACTAGCAATGAGCAGTTCTTC	CASSYPLVGTSNEQFF
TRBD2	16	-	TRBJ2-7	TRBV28	TGTGCCAGCAGTTGGAGTAGCGGGAGGCAAGCCTACGAGCAGTACTTC	CASSWSSGRQAYEQYF
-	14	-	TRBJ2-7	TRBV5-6	TGTGCCAGCAGCTTGAGGGCCAGACCCTACGAGCAGTACTTC	CASSLRARPYEQYF
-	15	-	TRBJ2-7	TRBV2	TGTGCCAGCAGTGAAGCTTCAGGGGGGTTCGACGAGCAGTACTTC	CASSEASGGFDEQYF
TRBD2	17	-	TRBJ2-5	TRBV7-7	TGTGCCAGCAGCTTAGCCCCGGGACTAGCGTCTAAAGAGACCCAGTACTTC	CASSLAPGLASKETQYF
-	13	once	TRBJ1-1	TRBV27	TGTGCCAGCAGTCTGGGGGTCTTCACTGAAGCTTTCTTT	CASSLGVFTEAFF
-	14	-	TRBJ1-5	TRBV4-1	TGCGCCAGCAGCCATCGACAGCGAGATCAGCCCCAGCATTTT	CASSHRQRDQPQHF
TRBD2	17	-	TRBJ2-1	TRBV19	TGTGCCAGTAGTAGGGGGCGGGAGGAACCCTACTACAATGAGCAGTTCTTC	CASSRGREEPYYNEQFF
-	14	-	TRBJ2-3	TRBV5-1	TGCGCCAGCAGCTTGTCGGTCTTCACAGATACGCAGTATTTT	CASSLSVFTDTQYF
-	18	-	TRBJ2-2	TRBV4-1	TGCGCCAGCAGCCAAAATGGACCGGGGCGGTCTTACACCGGGGAGCTGTTTTTT	CASSQNGPGRSYTGELFF
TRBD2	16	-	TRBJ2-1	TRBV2	TGTGCCAGCAGCGCCACTTTGGGCGGGAGGGCCAATGAGCAGTTCTTC	CASSATLGGRANEQFF
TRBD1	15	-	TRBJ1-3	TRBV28	TGTGCCAGCAGTTCCTGGGACAGCTCTGGAAACACCATATATTTT	CASSSWDSSGNTIYF
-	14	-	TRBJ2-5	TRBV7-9	TGTGCCAGCAGCTTAGGACACCCCCAAGAGACCCAGTACTTC	CASSLGHPQETQYF
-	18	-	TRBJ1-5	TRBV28	TGTGCCAGCAGAAACCTGAGGACAGACCTCCGAGGGAAGCAGCCCCAGCATTTT	CASRNLRTDLRGKQPQHF
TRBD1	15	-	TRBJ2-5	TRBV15	TGTGCCACCAGCAGAGGACAGGGGGCTAAGGAGACCCAGTACTTC	CATSRGQGAKETQYF
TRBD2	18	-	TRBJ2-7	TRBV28	TGTGCCAGCAGTTTGCGGGGGAGTTATACGGGTAGGGGCTACGAGCAGTACTTC	CASSLRGSYTGRGYEQYF
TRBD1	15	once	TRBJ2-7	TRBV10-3	TGTGCCATCAGTGAAACAGGGACAGGGGCCTACGAGCAGTACTTC	CAISETGTGAYEQYF
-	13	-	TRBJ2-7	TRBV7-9	TGTGCCAGCAGCTTAGATGGGATATACGAGCAGTACTTC	CASSLDGIYEQYF
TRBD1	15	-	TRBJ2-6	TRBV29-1	TGCAGCGTCAACAGGGGCGAGGAGGGGGCCAACGTCCTGACTTTC	CSVNRGEEGANVLTF
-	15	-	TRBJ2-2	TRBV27	TGTGCCAGCAGTCCTTCAGGACCGACCCCCGGGGAGCTGTTTTTT	CASSPSGPTPGELFF
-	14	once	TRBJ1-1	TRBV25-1	TGTGCCAGCAGTGTCGGGGTGGGCGGGACTGAAGCTTTCTTT	CASSVGVGGTEAFF
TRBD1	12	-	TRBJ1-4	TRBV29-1	TGCAGCGTCACAGGGGAGGGCGAAAAACTGTTTTTT	CSVTGEGEKLFF
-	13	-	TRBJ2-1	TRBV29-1	TGCAGCGTTGAAGATGCCCCGGGCAATGAGCAGTTCTTC	CSVEDAPGNEQFF
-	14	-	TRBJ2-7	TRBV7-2	TGTGCCAGCAGCTTAGGGCACTTGGCGGACGAGCAGTACTTC	CASSLGHLADEQYF
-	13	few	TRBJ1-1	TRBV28	TGTGCCAGCAGTTCGGACAGGAACACTGAAGCTTTCTTT	CASSSDRNTEAFF
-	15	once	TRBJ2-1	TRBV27	TGTGCCAGCAGTCACATCCCTAGCCTAGACAATGAGCAGTTCTTC	CASSHIPSLDNEQFF
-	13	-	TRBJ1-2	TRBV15	TGTGCCACCAGCAGAGGAGCACCGACCGGCTACACCTTC	CATSRGAPTGYTF
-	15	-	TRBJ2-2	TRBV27	TGTGCCAGCAGTTTAAGCAAGCTTATTACCGGGGAGCTGTTTTTT	CASSLSKLITGELFF
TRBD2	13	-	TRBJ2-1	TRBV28	TGTGCCACCGGACTAGCGGGCGCTCCGGAGCAGTTCTTC	CATGLAGAPEQFF
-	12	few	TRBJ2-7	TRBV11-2	TGTGCCAGCAGCCCGGTCCGTGACGAGCAGTACTTC	CASSPVRDEQYF
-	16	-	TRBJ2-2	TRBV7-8	TGTGCCAGCAGCTTAGCATCGGGGAAGTACACCGGGGAGCTGTTTTTT	CASSLASGKYTGELFF
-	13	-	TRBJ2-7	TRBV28	TGTGCCAGGATTGAAACGAGAGCCTACGAGCAGTACTTC	CARIETRAYEQYF
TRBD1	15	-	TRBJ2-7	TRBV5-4	TGTGCCAGCAGCCTCCGGGACAGGAGCCCCTACGAGCAGTACTTC	CASSLRDRSPYEQYF
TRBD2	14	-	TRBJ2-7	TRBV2	TGTGCCAGCATATCCGGGACTAGCAGCTACGAGCAGTACTTC	CASISGTSSYEQYF
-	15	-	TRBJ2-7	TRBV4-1	TGCGCCAGCAGCCAATCAAGGGACCCCGCCTACGAGCAGTACTTC	CASSQSRDPAYEQYF
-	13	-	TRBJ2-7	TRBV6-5	TGTGCCAGCAGTCCTACAGTGGGCTACGAGCAGTACTTC	CASSPTVGYEQYF
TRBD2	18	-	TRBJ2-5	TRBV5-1	TGCGCCAGCAGCCTAGGACTAGCGGGAGGCCCTTCCAGAGAGACCCAGTACTTC	CASSLGLAGGPSRETQYF
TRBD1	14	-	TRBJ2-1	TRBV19	TGTGCCAGTAGTTCCGAGACAGGGACCCTGGAGCAGTTCTTC	CASSSETGTLEQFF
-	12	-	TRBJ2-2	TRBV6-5	TGTGCCAGCACCGACCAGGGCGGGGAGCTGTTTTTT	CASTDQGGELFF
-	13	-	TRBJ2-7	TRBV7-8	TGTGCCAGCACAGGGGAACTAACCTACGAGCAGTACTTC	CASTGELTYEQYF
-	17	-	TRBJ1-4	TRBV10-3	TGTGCCATCAGTGAGGGGGACGGTTTCGCAACTAATGAAAAACTGTTTTTT	CAISEGDGFATNEKLFF
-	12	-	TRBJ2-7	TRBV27	TGTGCCAGCAGTTCTGGTCAGAGCGAGCAGTACTTC	CASSSGQSEQYF
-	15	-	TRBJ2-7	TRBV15	TGTGCCACCAGCAATGAGGTTGGGGGGAATTACGAGCAGTACTTC	CATSNEVGGNYEQYF
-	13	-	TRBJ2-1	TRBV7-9	TGTGCCAGCAGTGGACCACTAGGGAATGAGCAGTTCTTC	CASSGPLGNEQFF
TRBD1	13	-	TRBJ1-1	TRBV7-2	TGTGCCAGCAGGAGCGGGACAGTCACTGAAGCTTTCTTT	CASRSGTVTEAFF
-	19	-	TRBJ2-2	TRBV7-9	TGTGCCAGCAGCCCCGGCGCAGTTAGAACGAGAGGGTTTACCGGGGAGCTGTTTTTT	CASSPGAVRTRGFTGELFF
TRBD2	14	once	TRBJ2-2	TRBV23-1	TGCGCCAGCAGGGGACTAGGGCACCACCGGGAGCTGTTTTTT	CASRGLGHHRELFF
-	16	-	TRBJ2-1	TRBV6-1	TGTGCCAGCAGTGCACTTGGTGGGAGTGGGTACAATGAGCAGTTCTTC	CASSALGGSGYNEQFF
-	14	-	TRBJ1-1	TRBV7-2	TGTGCCAGCAGCTTAGTTGGCGGTTCTGGTGAAGCTTTCTTT	CASSLVGGSGEAFF
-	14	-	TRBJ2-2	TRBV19	TGTGCCAGTAGTATTCTGGCGACCGCCGGGGAGCTGTTTTTT	CASSILATAGELFF
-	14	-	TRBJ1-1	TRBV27	TGTGCCAGCAGTTCCAATTGGGGGTACACTGAAGCTTTCTTT	CASSSNWGYTEAFF
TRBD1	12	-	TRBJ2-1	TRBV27	TGTGCCAGCGCAGGACAGGGAGGTGAGCAGTTCTTC	CASAGQGGEQFF